This T cell receptor (beta chain) emerged from a study of shared clonotypes between healthy human individuals. This clone was recorded only once. From germline, CDR1 is SNHLY and CDR2 FYNNEI. The CDR3 extends over 16 amino acids. The junction had 11 bases not matched to a gene; V was cut back by 6 bases and J by 5 bases. Genomic DNA belonging to each subset was distributed in equal measure over several immunoSEQ plates. This table comes from immunoSEQ multiplex PCR, and its TCRdb copy is limited to in-frame clones, with some not included. Here the sample spans 1 million to 1.2 million clones, approximately 80% being singletons.

The source material was memory CD4+ T cells from PBMCs. Subset specified: CD45RA-negative fraction. This sequence joins TRBV2 and TRBJ2-3, with 10 positions matching TRBD2. This TCR was recovered from a man younger than 30 in good health. Some clones in this sample may be carry-over from other donors' samples. The CDR3 region has the DNA TGTGCCAGCAGAAAGGATCTAGCTAGCGGGAGAGATACGCAGTATTTT. It yields the protein CASRKDLASGRDTQYF.